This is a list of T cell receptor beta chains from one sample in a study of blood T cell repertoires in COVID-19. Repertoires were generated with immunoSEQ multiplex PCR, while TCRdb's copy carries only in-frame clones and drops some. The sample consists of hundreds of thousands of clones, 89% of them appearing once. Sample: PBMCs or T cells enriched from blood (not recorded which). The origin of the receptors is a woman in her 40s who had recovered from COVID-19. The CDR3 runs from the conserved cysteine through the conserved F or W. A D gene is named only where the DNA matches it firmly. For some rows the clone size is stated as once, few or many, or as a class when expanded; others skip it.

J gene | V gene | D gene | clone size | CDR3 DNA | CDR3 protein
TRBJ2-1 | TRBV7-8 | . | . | TGTGCCAGCAGCTACCCCCGCGGGGAGCAGTTCTTC | CASSYPRGEQFF
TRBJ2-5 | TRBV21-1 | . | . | TGTGCCAGCAGCAAAGAGGGGCGGCAAGAGACCCAGTACTTC | CASSKEGRQETQYF
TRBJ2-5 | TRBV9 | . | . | TGTGCCAGCAGCGTAGCCCCCCTTTTCGGGCAAGAGACCCAGTACTTC | CASSVAPLFGQETQYF
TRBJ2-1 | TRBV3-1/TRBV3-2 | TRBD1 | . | TGTGCCAGCAGCCCTTACAGGGGAAAGGCGCTCTACAATGAGCAGTTCTTC | CASSPYRGKALYNEQFF
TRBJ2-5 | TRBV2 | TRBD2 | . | TGTGCCAGCAAGACTAGCGGGGGAGAGACCCAGTACTTC | CASKTSGGETQYF
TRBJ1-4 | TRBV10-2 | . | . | TGCGCCAGCAGTGAAGCCCCGTATGAAAAACTGTTTTTT | CASSEAPYEKLFF
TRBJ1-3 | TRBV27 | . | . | TGTGCCAGCAGGAACTCAGGAACTGGAAACACCATATATTTT | CASRNSGTGNTIYF
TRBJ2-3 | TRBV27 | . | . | TGTGCCAGCAGCCTTCGATCGGACGGGGTAACAGATACGCAGTATTTT | CASSLRSDGVTDTQYF
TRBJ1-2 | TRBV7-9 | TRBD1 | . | TGTGCCAGCAGCCCCTCCCCAAGGGGGCCCTATGGCTACACCTTC | CASSPSPRGPYGYTF
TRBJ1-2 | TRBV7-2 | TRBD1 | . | TGTGCCAGCAGCTTAGCTCAGGGGGCGTCTGGCTACACCTTC | CASSLAQGASGYTF
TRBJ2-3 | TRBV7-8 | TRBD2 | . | TGTGCCAGCAGCTTAGATCGAGCGGGAGGAATAGATACGCAGTATTTT | CASSLDRAGGIDTQYF
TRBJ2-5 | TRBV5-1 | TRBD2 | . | TGCGCCAGCAGCTTCGGACTAGCGGGGGGGCCAGTAGAGACCCAGTACTTC | CASSFGLAGGPVETQYF
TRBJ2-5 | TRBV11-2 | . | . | TGTGCCAGCAGCCATCAAGAGACCCAGTACTTC | CASSHQETQYF
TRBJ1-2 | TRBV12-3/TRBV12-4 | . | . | TGTGCCAGCAGTTATCAGTCTGCTTATGGCTACACCTTC | CASSYQSAYGYTF
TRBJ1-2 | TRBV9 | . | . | TGTGCCAGCACCCGGGGGGGGGCGCTTGTAGGATATGGCTACACCTTC | CASTRGGALVGYGYTF
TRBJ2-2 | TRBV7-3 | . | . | TGTGCCAGCAGCTTAAATGGTGCAGGGGTTACCGGGGAGCTGTTTTTT | CASSLNGAGVTGELFF
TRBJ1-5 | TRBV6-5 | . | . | TGTGCCAGCACTCCCCAGGGGCAGCCCCAGCATTTT | CASTPQGQPQHF
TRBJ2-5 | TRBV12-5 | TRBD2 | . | TGTGCTAGTGGTTTGGACCGGACTAGCCGCGGAGAGACCCAGTACTTC | CASGLDRTSRGETQYF
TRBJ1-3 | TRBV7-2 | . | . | TGTGCCAGCAGCTCTCGTCAGGGGACAACCTCTGGAAACACCATATATTTT | CASSSRQGTTSGNTIYF
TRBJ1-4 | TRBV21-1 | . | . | TGTGCCAGCATTGGGCGCACACACGAAAAACTGTTTTTT | CASIGRTHEKLFF
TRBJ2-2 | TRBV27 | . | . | TGTGCCAGCAGTTTGCAGGGGCTGGGCACCGGGGAGCTGTTTTTT | CASSLQGLGTGELFF
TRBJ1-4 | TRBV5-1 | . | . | TGCGCCAGCAGCTCGCAGGGCGTGGCAACTAATGAAAAACTGTTTTTT | CASSSQGVATNEKLFF
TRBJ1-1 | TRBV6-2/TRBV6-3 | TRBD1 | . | TGTGCCAGCAGTTTCGGGCCGGGACAGGGCTGGGGGGACACTGAAGCTTTCTTT | CASSFGPGQGWGDTEAFF
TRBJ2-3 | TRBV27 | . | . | TGTGCCAGCAGTTTATCCTTCCCGGGACAAGGCACAGATACGCAGTATTTT | CASSLSFPGQGTDTQYF
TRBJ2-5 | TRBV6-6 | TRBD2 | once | TGTGCCAGCGGTACTAGCGGGGGGGCGGGAAAGACCCAGTACTTC | CASGTSGGAGKTQYF
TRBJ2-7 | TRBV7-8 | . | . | TGTGCCAGCAGCTTAGTATTTATTCGGGACAGACTAGACTACGAGCAGTACTTC | CASSLVFIRDRLDYEQYF
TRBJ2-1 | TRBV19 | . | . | TGTGCCAGTAGTATAGCCGACAGAACACAGTTCTTC | CASSIADRTQFF
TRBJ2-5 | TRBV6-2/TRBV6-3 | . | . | TGTGCCAGCAGTTACTTCAACCAAGAGACCCAGTACTTC | CASSYFNQETQYF
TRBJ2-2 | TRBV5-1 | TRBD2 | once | TGCGCCAGCAGCTTGTCGGGGGGCACCGGGGAGCTGTTTTTT | CASSLSGGTGELFF
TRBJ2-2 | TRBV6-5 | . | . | TGTGCCAGCACCCCCGGGACTGTGAACACCGGGGAGCTGTTTTTT | CASTPGTVNTGELFF
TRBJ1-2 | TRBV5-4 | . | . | TGTGCCAGCATCACTCCAGGATATGGCTACACCTTC | CASITPGYGYTF
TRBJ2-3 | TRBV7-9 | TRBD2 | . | TGTGCCAGCAGCTTACTTCCGGCGGGAGTTACAGATACGCAGTATTTT | CASSLLPAGVTDTQYF
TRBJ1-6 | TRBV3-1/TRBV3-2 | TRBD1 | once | TGTGCCAGCAGCCGACAGGGATCACCCCTCCACTTT | CASSRQGSPLHF
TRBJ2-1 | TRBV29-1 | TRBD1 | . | TGCAGCGTCGCACAGGGGAATGAGCAGTTCTTC | CSVAQGNEQFF
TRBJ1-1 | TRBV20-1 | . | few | TGCAGTGCTAGTGACACAGTTACCGGGGGGGCTTTCTTT | CSASDTVTGGAFF
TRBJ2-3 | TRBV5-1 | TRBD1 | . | TGCGCCAGCAGCTTGACAGGGGCGACCACAGATACGCAGTATTTT | CASSLTGATTDTQYF
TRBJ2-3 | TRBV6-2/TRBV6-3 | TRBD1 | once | TGTGCCAGCAGTTACTCCCGACAGGGCGGATTGGATACGCAGTATTTT | CASSYSRQGGLDTQYF
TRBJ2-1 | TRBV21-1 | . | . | TGTGCCAGCAGCAAAGGCAGGGGGCATGAGCAGTTCTTC | CASSKGRGHEQFF
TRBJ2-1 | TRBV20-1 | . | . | TGCAGTGCTAGTAGGGGGAATGAGCAGTTCTTC | CSASRGNEQFF
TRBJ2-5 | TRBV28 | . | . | TGTGCCAGCATCGGAGGGCCCTTCCAATGGGAGACCCAGTACTTC | CASIGGPFQWETQYF
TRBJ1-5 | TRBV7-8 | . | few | TGTGCCAGCGTGGGGGGTAGCAATCAGCCCCAGCATTTT | CASVGGSNQPQHF
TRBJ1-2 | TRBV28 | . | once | TGTGCCAGCAGACCTGAGGGAGTTGGCTACACCTTC | CASRPEGVGYTF
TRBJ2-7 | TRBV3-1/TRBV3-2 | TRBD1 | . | TGTGCCAGCAGCCCCTCAGGGGACAGGGGTACCTACGAGCAGTACTTC | CASSPSGDRGTYEQYF
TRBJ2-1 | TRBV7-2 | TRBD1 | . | TGTGCCAGCAGCTCCGGACAGGGGAATGAGCAGTTCTTC | CASSSGQGNEQFF
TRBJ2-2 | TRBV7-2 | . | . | TGTGCCAGCAGCTCCGTCACCGGGGAGCTGTTTTTT | CASSSVTGELFF
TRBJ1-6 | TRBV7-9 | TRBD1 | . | TGTGCCAGCAGCTTAGCGGGACAGGTTAATTCACCCCTCCACTTT | CASSLAGQVNSPLHF
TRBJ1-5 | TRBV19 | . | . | TGTGCCAGTAGTATAGTAGCGCAGTCCCATCAGCCCCAGCATTTT | CASSIVAQSHQPQHF
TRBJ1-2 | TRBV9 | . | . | TGTGCCAGCAGCGTAGACGGGTATGGCTACACCTTC | CASSVDGYGYTF
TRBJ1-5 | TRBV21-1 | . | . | TGTGCCAGCAGCAAACGAACAGGTAATCAGCCCCAGCATTTT | CASSKRTGNQPQHF
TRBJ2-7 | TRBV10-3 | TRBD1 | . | TGTGCCATCAGTCCCGGGACAGGGGTTGACGAGCAGTACTTC | CAISPGTGVDEQYF
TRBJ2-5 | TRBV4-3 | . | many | TGCGCCAGCAGCCACGGCCAAGAGACCCAGTACTTC | CASSHGQETQYF
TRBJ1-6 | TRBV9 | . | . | TGTGCCAGCAGCCGCCGCCAGGGGAATTCACCCCTCCACTTT | CASSRRQGNSPLHF
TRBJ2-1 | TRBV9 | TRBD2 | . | TGTGCCAGCAGCGGGGGACTAGCGGGGGTTAATGAGCAGTTCTTC | CASSGGLAGVNEQFF